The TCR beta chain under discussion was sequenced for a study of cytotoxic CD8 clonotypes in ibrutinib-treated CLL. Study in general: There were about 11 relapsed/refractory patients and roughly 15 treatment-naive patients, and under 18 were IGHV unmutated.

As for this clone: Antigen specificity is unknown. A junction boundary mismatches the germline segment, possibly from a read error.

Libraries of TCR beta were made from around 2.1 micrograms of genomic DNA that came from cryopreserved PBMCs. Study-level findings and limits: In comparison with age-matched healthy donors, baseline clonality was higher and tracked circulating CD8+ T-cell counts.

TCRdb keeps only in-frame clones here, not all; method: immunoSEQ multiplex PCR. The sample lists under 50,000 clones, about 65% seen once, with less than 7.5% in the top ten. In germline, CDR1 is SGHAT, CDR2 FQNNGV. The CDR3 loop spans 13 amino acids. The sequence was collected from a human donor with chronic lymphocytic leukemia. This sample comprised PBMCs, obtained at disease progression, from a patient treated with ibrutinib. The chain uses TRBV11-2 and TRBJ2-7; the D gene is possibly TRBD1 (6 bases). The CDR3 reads CASSYSQGWGYDF. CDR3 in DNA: TGTGCCAGCAGCTACTCCCAGGGGTGGGGATACGACTTC.